One and the same sample provided the 8 T cell receptor beta chains below, sequenced in a study of human T cells and chemical hapten exposure. Total RNA was isolated from unfractionated whole blood. TCRdb passed the 5' RACE reads through MiXCR, listing each CDR3 protein once. Of 110,000 to 150,000 distinct CDR3 sequences listed, roughly 4% are singletons. These TCRs come from a female donor in good health.

This clonotype was seen many times. The chain couples TRBV3-1 to TRBJ1-5, with no clear D. V lost 1 base, J lost 3 bases, and 10 bases lay in between. Germline CDR1 reads LGHDT; CDR2 reads YNNKEL (reference sequence). The length of the CDR3 is 15 residues. The CDR3 protein is CASSQVHSDNQPQHF. The CDR3, as DNA: TGTGCCAGCAGCCAAGTGCACAGCGACAATCAGCCCCAGCATTTT.

On this clonotype: This may be a read error, as it is one base from a much larger clone. The chain links TRBV12-3 or TRBV12-4 to TRBJ2-6; D is unresolved. The CDR3 runs to 15 residues. Between the trimmed V and J ends, which lost 10 bases and 2 bases, there was a span of 15 bases. CDR3 loop: CANSRPRAGANVLTF. The DNA of the CDR3 is TGTGCCAACAGCCGTCCAAGAGCTGGGGCCAACGTCCTGACTTTC.

This clonotype was seen ten or more times. The CDR3 DNA follows: TGTGCCATCAGTGTCGAGGGACAGGGAACTGAAGCTTTCTTT. Translated: CAISVEGQGTEAFF. This chain joins TRBV10-3 and TRBJ1-1, with 9 bases that match TRBD1. The germline gives CDR1 ENHRY, CDR2 SYGVKD. CDR3 size: 14 residues. Germline trimming cut 4 bases from V and 5 bases from J; bases unmatched to any gene: 5.

This clonotype has ten or more counts. The chain links TRBV3-1 to TRBJ2-5; TRBD2 matches at 12 bases. Germline V gene lookup returns CDR1 LGHDT and CDR2 YNNKEL (reference sequence). The CDR3 is made up of 15 amino acids. The trim removed 5 bases at V and 5 bases at J, leaving 6 bases unmatched. This CDR3 is CASSELAGGGETQYF. In DNA, the CDR3 is TGTGCCAGCAGCGAACTAGCGGGGGGAGGGGAGACCCAGTACTTC.

This clonotype showed up many times. J is TRBJ2-7 and V is TRBV3-1, with D possibly TRBD2 on 6 matching bases. The CDR3 is made up of 13 amino acids. Trimming took 4 bases from V and 4 from J, leaving 11 bases between them. Germline V gene data show CDR1 as LGHDT and CDR2 as YNNKEL (reference sequence). CDR3 nucleotides: TGTGCCAGCAGCCCTCGAGGGACTTACGAGCAGTACTTC. It codes for CASSPRGTYEQYF.

This clonotype has a handful of counts. The CDR3 protein is CASSVRERGGTQYF. The CDR3 DNA is TGTGCCAGCAGCGTACGTGAGCGGGGGGGGACCCAGTACTTC. The chain recombines TRBV9 with TRBJ2-5; 10 nucleotides align to TRBD2. The V and J ends lost 1 base and 7 bases, in that order; junction bases with no gene match: 4. The V gene's germline CDR1 is SGDLS and CDR2 YYNGEE. CDR3 size: 14 residues.

Turning to this clonotype: A much larger clone is a single base away; this may be a read error. The CDR3 sequence: CSAGGGYTDTQYF. CDR3 nucleotides: TGCAGTGCGGGGGGAGGCTACACAGATACGCAGTATTTT. The chain uses TRBV20-1 and TRBJ2-3; a possible D gene is TRBD2 (6 bases). V lost 6 bases to trimming and J lost 2 bases, with 12 bases between them. The CDR3 length is 13 residues. Germline CDR1 reads DFQATT; CDR2 reads SNEGSKA (reference sequence).

V usage is TRBV29-1 and J usage is TRBJ2-3, with D perhaps TRBD1 or TRBD2 (5 bases each). The CDR3 covers 13 residues. The ends were cut back, 8 bases at V and 2 bases at J, with 14 bases in the middle. Germline assignment: CDR1 SQVTM and CDR2 ANQGSEA. CDR3 DNA sequence: TGCAGCTCTCCGGGGACCAACACAGATACGCAGTATTTT. Translated: CSSPGTNTDTQYF.